This is a list of T cell receptor beta chains from one sample in a study of graft-versus-host responses after intestinal transplantation. Libraries were prepared by immunoSEQ multiplex PCR; TCRdb keeps only in-frame clonotypes and omits some of them. This table has roughly 60,000 clones, 90% to 95% appearing once. The starting material was PBMCs, obtained approximately 120 days after intestinal transplantation. The receptors originated from a human patient who received an intestinal transplant, so some T cells may come from the graft donor. Both conserved end residues are part of each CDR3. A D gene is named only where the DNA matches it firmly. Not all rows give a size; the values are once, few, many and, for expanded clones, a class.

NA	TRBD2	TRBV7-8	TRBJ2-3	TGTGCCAGCAGCGCCCAGACTAGCGGGAGGGCCGCTAGCACAGATACGCAGTATTTT	CASSAQTSGRAASTDTQYF
NA	NA	TRBV15	TRBJ1-3	TGTGCCACCAGCAGGGACAACTCTGGAAACACCATATATTTT	CATSRDNSGNTIYF
NA	NA	TRBV2	TRBJ1-1	TGTGCCAGCAGTCCAGGACAATGGAAAGCTTTCTTT	CASSPGQWKAFF
NA	NA	TRBV10-3	TRBJ2-3	TGTGCCATCAGGTGGGGAGCGAGCGTAAGCACAGATACGCAGTATTTT	CAIRWGASVSTDTQYF
NA	NA	TRBV27	TRBJ1-4	TGTGCCAGCAGTTTAACCCCAACTAATGAAAAACTGTTTTTT	CASSLTPTNEKLFF
NA	TRBD2	TRBV7-9	TRBJ2-1	TGTGCCAGCAGCTTGGGCGGGAGAGGGTACAATGAGCAGTTCTTC	CASSLGGRGYNEQFF
NA	NA	TRBV10-3	TRBJ1-4	TGTGCCATCAGTGAGTCGTGGGGGGCTGATGAAAAACTGTTTTTT	CAISESWGADEKLFF
NA	TRBD1	TRBV11-3	TRBJ1-1	TGTGCCAGCAGCTCGGGACAGGTGAACACTGAAGCTTTCTTT	CASSSGQVNTEAFF
NA	NA	TRBV4-1	TRBJ2-5	TGCGCCAGCAGCCCTGGGGCCTGGGAGACCCAGTACTTC	CASSPGAWETQYF
NA	TRBD1	TRBV10-3	TRBJ2-7	TGTGCCAGCAGCTTAGACAGGGGGGGTCCCTACGAGCAGTACTTC	CASSLDRGGPYEQYF
NA	TRBD1	TRBV4-1	TRBJ2-7	TGCGCCAGCAGCCAGCCGGGACAGGGTAACTACGAGCAGTACTTC	CASSQPGQGNYEQYF
NA	TRBD1	TRBV5-4	TRBJ1-2	TGTGCCAGCAGCTTATCCGTTGACAGGGACTATGGCTACACCTTC	CASSLSVDRDYGYTF
NA	TRBD1	TRBV15	TRBJ2-5	TGTGCCACCAGCAGAGAAGGGACAGATCAAGAGACCCAGTACTTC	CATSREGTDQETQYF
once	NA	TRBV28	TRBJ2-7	TGTGCCAGCAGCAGCCCCCTCTACGAGCAGTACTTC	CASSSPLYEQYF
NA	TRBD1	TRBV6-6	TRBJ1-1	TGTGCCAGTAGTACAGGGGGCAACCCTGAAGCTTTCTTT	CASSTGGNPEAFF
NA	NA	TRBV7-8	TRBJ2-3	TGTGCCAGCAGCTTCCAGGGGCGGGATACGCAGTATTTT	CASSFQGRDTQYF
NA	TRBD1	TRBV5-5	TRBJ2-7	TGTGCCAGCAGCTCCCTGACAGGGACATCCTACGAGCAGTACTTC	CASSSLTGTSYEQYF
NA	NA	TRBV18	TRBJ2-1	TGTGCCAGCTCCCCACCCGTGGCGGGGAAGTACAATGAGCAGTTCTTC	CASSPPVAGKYNEQFF
NA	TRBD2	TRBV5-1	TRBJ2-5	TGCGCCAGCAGCTTGATGGGCGGGGGACAAGAGACCCAGTACTTC	CASSLMGGGQETQYF
NA	NA	TRBV21-1	TRBJ2-7	TGTGCCAGCAGCAAAAGGTTTCTTTTAAAGGACAAAAAATGGGGCTCCTACGAGCAGTACTTC	CASSKRFLLKDKKWGSYEQYF
NA	TRBD2	TRBV6-1	TRBJ2-2	TGTGCCACCTCTCCGGGACTAGACACCGGGGAGCTGTTTTTT	CATSPGLDTGELFF
NA	NA	TRBV10-1	TRBJ1-1	TGCGCCAGCAGGGGACCGGACAGTCACCACACTGAAGCTTTCTTT	CASRGPDSHHTEAFF
NA	TRBD1	TRBV7-9	TRBJ2-5	TGTGCCAGCAGCCACTTACAGGGGCACCAAGAGACCCAGTACTTC	CASSHLQGHQETQYF
few	NA	TRBV6-1	TRBJ2-7	TGTGCCAGCAGTGAAGTCGGCGGACGCGAGCAGTACTTC	CASSEVGGREQYF
NA	NA	TRBV2	TRBJ2-1	TGTGCCAGCGGGGGGGCCGTCTACAATGAGCAGTTCTTC	CASGGAVYNEQFF
NA	NA	TRBV2	TRBJ2-3	TGTGCCAGCAACTCAGGGGGCACAGATACGCAGTATTTT	CASNSGGTDTQYF
once	TRBD1	TRBV7-6	TRBJ2-7	TGTGCCAGCAGCCTCCGGGACAGCTCCTACGAGCAGTACTTC	CASSLRDSSYEQYF
NA	NA	TRBV5-5	TRBJ1-5	TGTGCCAGCAGCACCGACAGCGATGGTCAGCCCCAGCATTTT	CASSTDSDGQPQHF
NA	NA	TRBV5-6	TRBJ1-1	TGTGCCAGCAGCTTGGTTGTCAGGGAGAACACTGAAGCTTTCTTT	CASSLVVRENTEAFF
NA	NA	TRBV7-9	TRBJ1-2	TGTGCCAGCAGCTTAGGTCCGGACGGGGGCTACACCTTC	CASSLGPDGGYTF
NA	TRBD2	TRBV15	TRBJ2-5	TGTGCCACCAGCAGAGCCGGGACTACCCAAGAGACCCAGTACTTC	CATSRAGTTQETQYF
NA	TRBD2	TRBV10-3	TRBJ2-5	TGTGCCATCAGTGAGGGGAGGGCAGAGACCCAGTACTTC	CAISEGRAETQYF
NA	NA	TRBV21-1	TRBJ1-6	TGTGCCAGCAGCAAACATGGTAACAGGGCTTCACCCCTCCACTTT	CASSKHGNRASPLHF
NA	NA	TRBV28	TRBJ1-1	TGTGCCAGTTTGGGCGGCAGGGCGAACACTGAAGCTTTCTTT	CASLGGRANTEAFF
NA	TRBD2	TRBV7-9	TRBJ2-7	TGTGCCAGCAGCCGCCTGACAGACTATAGCGGGAGGGCCACCTACGAGCAGTACTTC	CASSRLTDYSGRATYEQYF
NA	TRBD1	TRBV10-3	TRBJ1-2	TGTGCCATCAGTGGTCCCGTGGACAGGGATCCGGGCTACACCTTC	CAISGPVDRDPGYTF
NA	NA	TRBV15	TRBJ1-2	TGTGCCACCAGCTCCGGGAGTCATTCTGGCTACACCTTC	CATSSGSHSGYTF
NA	NA	TRBV27	TRBJ2-7	TGTGCCAGCAGTTTACAGGGATCCTACGAGCAGTACTTC	CASSLQGSYEQYF
once	TRBD1	TRBV5-6	TRBJ2-5	TGTGCCAGCAGCTCGGTGACAGGGGGCGAAGAGACCCAGTACTTC	CASSSVTGGEETQYF
NA	NA	TRBV6-6	TRBJ1-3	TGTGCCAGCTCCTCATTCTCAACTGGAAACACCATATATTTT	CASSSFSTGNTIYF
NA	TRBD1	TRBV15	TRBJ2-5	TGTGCCACCAGCAGAGTCGAGGGGGCCGAGACCCAGTACTTC	CATSRVEGAETQYF
NA	NA	TRBV21-1	TRBJ2-3	TGTGCCAGCAGCTCACCAGATACGCAGTATTTT	CASSSPDTQYF
NA	NA	TRBV6-1	TRBJ1-1	TGTGCCAGCAGTGAGGGGGGGGGCGGTCACACTGAAGCTTTCTTT	CASSEGGGGHTEAFF
once	NA	TRBV30	TRBJ2-6	TGTGCCTGGCAACCTTTGCTTATAACAAGTCGGGCCAACGTCCTGACTTTC	CAWQPLLITSRANVLTF
NA	TRBD2	TRBV2	TRBJ2-5	TGTGCCAGCAGTGACCTAGCGGGGGAGACCCAGTACTTC	CASSDLAGETQYF
NA	TRBD1	TRBV6-5	TRBJ1-2	TGTGCCAGCAGCTGGGACAGGGAGGGCTACACCTTC	CASSWDREGYTF